This is a list of T cell receptor beta chains from one sample in a study of blood T cell repertoires in COVID-19. Generated by immunoSEQ multiplex PCR, the TCRdb table keeps only in-frame clones and is missing some. The data hold about 330,000 clones, with approximately 89% observed a single time. The sequencing input was PBMCs or T cells enriched from blood (not recorded which). Source of these receptors: a man aged 25-40 years who had recovered from COVID-19. Both conserved end residues are part of each CDR3. A D gene is named only where the DNA matches it firmly. The size field is filled for only some rows; it gives once, few, many or a size class.

J: TRBJ1-1
D: -
size: -
V: TRBV5-5
DNA: TGTGCCAGCAGCTTGCGCGGGCAGAACACTGAAGCTTTCTTT
CDR3: CASSLRGQNTEAFF

J: TRBJ1-6
D: TRBD1
size: -
V: TRBV28
DNA: TGTGCCAGCAGCCGGGACAGGGGGCGCATCTTTTCGGGGTCCTATAATTCACCCCTCCACTTT
CDR3: CASSRDRGRIFSGSYNSPLHF

J: TRBJ2-7
D: -
size: -
V: TRBV4-2
DNA: TGTGCCAGCAGCCAAGTACAAGACGAGCAGTACTTC
CDR3: CASSQVQDEQYF

J: TRBJ2-3
D: -
size: -
V: TRBV5-1
DNA: TGCGCCAGCAGCTTAGCGGATTACACAGATACGCAGTATTTT
CDR3: CASSLADYTDTQYF

J: TRBJ1-1
D: -
size: -
V: TRBV10-1
DNA: TGCGCCAGCAGTGAGCGGACAGAGAACACTGAAGCTTTCTTT
CDR3: CASSERTENTEAFF

J: TRBJ2-5
D: TRBD2
size: -
V: TRBV27
DNA: TGTGCCAGCAGTAAGCGGGGGACCTCTTCGGAGACCCAGTACTTC
CDR3: CASSKRGTSSETQYF

J: TRBJ1-6
D: TRBD1
size: -
V: TRBV5-8
DNA: TGTGCCAGCAGCCAGACAGGGGATAGTATCAATTCACCCCTCCACTTT
CDR3: CASSQTGDSINSPLHF

J: TRBJ1-5
D: TRBD1
size: -
V: TRBV4-1
DNA: TGCGCCAGCAGCCAAGGGGTGGACAGGGGACGCGGCAATCAGCCCCAGCATTTT
CDR3: CASSQGVDRGRGNQPQHF

J: TRBJ1-2
D: TRBD1
size: -
V: TRBV28
DNA: TGTGCCAGCAGTCGCACCGGGACAGGGGGCTTCGACTATGGCTACACCTTC
CDR3: CASSRTGTGGFDYGYTF

J: TRBJ2-1
D: TRBD2
size: -
V: TRBV18
DNA: TGTGCCAGCTCACCCGTGAAGGGACTAGCGGGGGGTCCGAGCTACAATGAGCAGTTCTTC
CDR3: CASSPVKGLAGGPSYNEQFF

J: TRBJ2-5
D: TRBD2
size: -
V: TRBV5-1
DNA: TGCGCCAGCAGCTTGAGTCCTCAAGCGGGGGGGAACCAAGAGACCCAGTACTTC
CDR3: CASSLSPQAGGNQETQYF

J: TRBJ1-2
D: -
size: -
V: TRBV11-2
DNA: TGTGCCAGCAGCTTACGTGACTCTGGCTACACCTTC
CDR3: CASSLRDSGYTF

J: TRBJ1-2
D: -
size: -
V: TRBV5-1
DNA: TGCGCCAGCAGCCGTGAGGACTCTAACTATGGCTACACCTTC
CDR3: CASSREDSNYGYTF

J: TRBJ1-2
D: -
size: once
V: TRBV5-4
DNA: TGTGCCAGCAGCTCTCAAAACAGGGACCTCTATGGCTACACCTTC
CDR3: CASSSQNRDLYGYTF

J: TRBJ2-7
D: -
size: -
V: TRBV5-1
DNA: TGCGCCAGCAGCACACAGGGCCCCGTGGGGGAGCAGTACTTC
CDR3: CASSTQGPVGEQYF

J: TRBJ2-2
D: TRBD2
size: once
V: TRBV27
DNA: TGTGCCAGCACCGGGGGACTAGCGGGAACCGGGGAGCTGTTTTTT
CDR3: CASTGGLAGTGELFF

J: TRBJ2-7
D: TRBD1
size: -
V: TRBV19
DNA: TGTGCCAGTAGTCCCTACCTCACCGGGACAGACTACGAGCAGTACTTC
CDR3: CASSPYLTGTDYEQYF

J: TRBJ2-7
D: TRBD1
size: -
V: TRBV9
DNA: TGTGCCAGCAGCCCCCGGGACAGATCCTACGAGCAGTACTTC
CDR3: CASSPRDRSYEQYF

J: TRBJ1-1
D: -
size: -
V: TRBV10-2
DNA: TGCGCCAGCAGCGTGGGGAGGAACACTGAAGCTTTCTTT
CDR3: CASSVGRNTEAFF

J: TRBJ1-5
D: TRBD1
size: -
V: TRBV2
DNA: TGTGCCAGCAGCGTGAGGGGGACAGGGAGCAATCAGCCCCAGCATTTT
CDR3: CASSVRGTGSNQPQHF

J: TRBJ1-6
D: -
size: -
V: TRBV27
DNA: TGTGCCAGCAGTTTATTTGGGGGCTTTTATAATTCACCCCTCCACTTT
CDR3: CASSLFGGFYNSPLHF

J: TRBJ2-5
D: -
size: -
V: TRBV6-2/TRBV6-3
DNA: TGTGCCAGCAGTCCCACTGGAGAGACCCAGTACTTC
CDR3: CASSPTGETQYF

J: TRBJ1-1
D: TRBD1
size: -
V: TRBV6-6
DNA: TGTGCCAGCAGACGACCCGGGACAGGGGGCCAGAACACTGAAGCTTTCTTT
CDR3: CASRRPGTGGQNTEAFF

J: TRBJ1-2
D: -
size: -
V: TRBV6-5
DNA: TGTGCCAGCAGTTACTCGGGGGGACCCTATGGCTACACCTTC
CDR3: CASSYSGGPYGYTF

J: TRBJ2-7
D: -
size: few
V: TRBV5-6
DNA: TGTGCCAGCAGCTTGTCTGGGGGGTCCTACGAGCAGTACTTC
CDR3: CASSLSGGSYEQYF

J: TRBJ1-5
D: -
size: -
V: TRBV9
DNA: TGTGCCAGCAGCTCAGAGGGACATAGCAATCAGCCCCAGCATTTT
CDR3: CASSSEGHSNQPQHF

J: TRBJ2-2
D: -
size: -
V: TRBV7-9
DNA: TGTGCCAGCAGCTCCACTAGCACCGGGGAGCTGTTTTTT
CDR3: CASSSTSTGELFF

J: TRBJ2-7
D: TRBD2
size: -
V: TRBV5-4
DNA: TGTGCCAGCAGCTTGGGGGCTGGGACTAGCGGGGCCCCCTACGAGCAGTACTTC
CDR3: CASSLGAGTSGAPYEQYF

J: TRBJ2-5
D: -
size: -
V: TRBV27
DNA: TGTGCCAGCTGTGACTTCCCAGATCAAGAGACCCAGTACTTC
CDR3: CASCDFPDQETQYF

J: TRBJ1-2
D: TRBD1
size: -
V: TRBV28
DNA: TGTGCCAGCAGTGCCAACGGACAGGGCGCAGCAGGAGGCTACACCTTC
CDR3: CASSANGQGAAGGYTF

J: TRBJ2-3
D: TRBD1
size: -
V: TRBV5-4
DNA: TGTGCCAGCAGCCCCGGGACAGAAGTAGATACGCAGTATTTT
CDR3: CASSPGTEVDTQYF

J: TRBJ2-1
D: TRBD1
size: -
V: TRBV18
DNA: TGTGCCAGCTCACGACAGGGGGCCCAGCAATACAATGAGCAGTTCTTC
CDR3: CASSRQGAQQYNEQFF

J: TRBJ2-2
D: TRBD1
size: few
V: TRBV9
DNA: TGTGCCAGCAGCGCCCAGGGGGCCGGGGAGCTGTTTTTT
CDR3: CASSAQGAGELFF

J: TRBJ1-6
D: TRBD1
size: -
V: TRBV30
DNA: TGTGCCTGGACCGGGACAGGAAATTCACCCCTCCACTTT
CDR3: CAWTGTGNSPLHF

J: TRBJ2-3
D: -
size: -
V: TRBV5-1
DNA: TGCGCCAGCAGCTTGGATTCGGGATTCAGCACAGATACGCAGTATTTT
CDR3: CASSLDSGFSTDTQYF

J: TRBJ1-2
D: -
size: -
V: TRBV28
DNA: TGTGCCAGCAGTTTCGTGGGGGCGTCTGGTGGCTACACCTTC
CDR3: CASSFVGASGGYTF

J: TRBJ2-7
D: TRBD2
size: -
V: TRBV29-1
DNA: TGCAGCGTTGAAGTTCCTAGCGGGGACTACGAGCAGTACTTC
CDR3: CSVEVPSGDYEQYF

J: TRBJ1-1
D: -
size: -
V: TRBV20-1
DNA: TGCAGTGCTAGTGTCCCCATTCAACAGACCCTGAACACTGAAGCTTTCTTT
CDR3: CSASVPIQQTLNTEAFF

J: TRBJ2-5
D: -
size: -
V: TRBV5-1
DNA: TGCGCCAGCAGCTTAACAGGGACAGAGACCCAGTACTTC
CDR3: CASSLTGTETQYF

J: TRBJ2-6
D: -
size: -
V: TRBV19
DNA: TGTGCCAGTACCCGTACTGGGGCCAACGTCCTGACTTTC
CDR3: CASTRTGANVLTF

J: TRBJ2-5
D: -
size: -
V: TRBV6-5
DNA: TGTGCCAGCAGTTACTCCTCAGGGCAAGAGACCCAGTACTTC
CDR3: CASSYSSGQETQYF

J: TRBJ2-2
D: -
size: -
V: TRBV7-9
DNA: TGTGCCAGCAGCTCCCGGGACAAGAACACCGGGGAGCTGTTTTTT
CDR3: CASSSRDKNTGELFF

J: TRBJ2-3
D: TRBD2
size: -
V: TRBV28
DNA: TGTGCCAGCAGTTGGGGGGGGTGGAAGGGCACAGATACGCAGTATTTT
CDR3: CASSWGGWKGTDTQYF

J: TRBJ2-1
D: TRBD1
size: -
V: TRBV19
DNA: TGTGCCAGCAGAGGGGGCCCGACCCTCGACAATGAGCAGTTCTTC
CDR3: CASRGGPTLDNEQFF